A selection of T cell receptor beta chains follows, all from one sample in a study of T cell changes during pregnancy in multiple sclerosis. Method: immunoSEQ multiplex PCR; TCRdb's copy keeps in-frame clones and lacks some. Here the sample spans tens of thousands of clones, 93% being singletons. Sample: peripheral blood, taken in the second trimester of pregnancy. These receptors all come from a female donor with multiple sclerosis, enrolled in a pregnancy study. Both conserved end residues are part of each CDR3. The order of the fields is CDR3 protein, V gene.

CDR3: CASSPTGLGNTIYF; V: TRBV27
CDR3: CASSIREGNTEAFF; V: TRBV19
CDR3: CASSATGNTGELFF; V: TRBV7-3
CDR3: CATRSVFGNEKLFF; V: TRBV10-3
CDR3: CASSLGLGPTEAFF; V: TRBV13
CDR3: CASRPGTSVSEQFF; V: TRBV6-6
CDR3: CASSGRGGQPVGVGNTEAFF; V: TRBV5-1
CDR3: CASSGGRGWDTEAFF; V: TRBV6-1
CDR3: CASSPSPGVNEKLFF; V: TRBV9
CDR3: CASSLAAGGPGLYNEQFF; V: TRBV7-7
CDR3: CASKGTGGYQETQYF; V: TRBV25-1
CDR3: CASSQTPNEQFF; V: TRBV6-4
CDR3: CASSLGGAMGFF; V: TRBV7-2
CDR3: CASSFDAGGTYEQYF; V: TRBV5-1
CDR3: CASSPDRSSGNTIYF; V: TRBV13
CDR3: CASQPGLAGSGAQYF; V: TRBV5-1
CDR3: CASSLAGVVNYGYTF; V: TRBV7-9
CDR3: CASSLRGGAYNEQFF; V: TRBV5-1
CDR3: CASSENRRGGPEQYF; V: TRBV2
CDR3: CSVQRSTDMNTEAFF; V: TRBV29-1
CDR3: CASKQGQVNTEAFF; V: TRBV2
CDR3: CASSKGTSRAYEQYF; V: TRBV21-1
CDR3: CASSGRGTEAFF; V: TRBV7-9
CDR3: CASSLAPQREKLFF; V: TRBV7-2
CDR3: CASSDREAYEQYF; V: TRBV5-1
CDR3: CASSMTEETEAFF; V: TRBV5-1
CDR3: CASSRGGGAYEQYF; V: TRBV11-2
CDR3: CASSYSTVTYYNEQFF; V: TRBV6-6
CDR3: CASSLVGDASTDTQYF; V: TRBV7-3
CDR3: CSVSFATNEKLFF; V: TRBV29-1
CDR3: CASSQAADDYNEQFF; V: TRBV4-1
CDR3: CASSVEWGEGYTF; V: TRBV9
CDR3: CASSMAQGWRYGYTF; V: TRBV19
CDR3: CASSVMAGSGEKLFF; V: TRBV2
CDR3: CASSKRPTYEQYF; V: TRBV21-1
CDR3: CASSVLDEQFF; V: TRBV9
CDR3: CASSVQGGFNYGYTF; V: TRBV2
CDR3: CASSAMGGGSYNEQFF; V: TRBV9
CDR3: CASSLGLATDTQYF; V: TRBV11-1
CDR3: CATADRSGANVLTF; V: TRBV19
CDR3: CAWSPGNSGNTIYF; V: TRBV30
CDR3: CASSLQWGDTEAFF; V: TRBV5-1
CDR3: CASSLEADATNEKLFF; V: TRBV7-2
CDR3: CASSLATGLGYEQYF; V: TRBV11-2
CDR3: CASRGGASAGEKLFF; V: TRBV2
CDR3: CASSLGRDSGYEQYF; V: TRBV7-9
CDR3: CASTGQGNNEQFF; V: TRBV27
CDR3: CASSQTGTETQYF; V: TRBV4-1
CDR3: CASSLTGGAETQYF; V: TRBV5-1
CDR3: CASSPVGALGYEEAFF; V: TRBV7-9
CDR3: CASSLWAGGTEAFF; V: TRBV5-6
CDR3: CASSETLQGGYEQYF; V: TRBV2
CDR3: CASSFWDRGGRNTIYF; V: TRBV5-4